A selection of T cell receptor beta chains follows, all from one sample in a study of prognosis after radiotherapy for stage I lung cancer. TCRdb redid the calling of the multiplex PCR reads with MiXCR, one entry per CDR3 protein. The sample holds about 21,000 distinct CDR3 sequences, roughly 45% seen once. Sequencing was performed on PBMCs, taken before or after stereotactic body radiation therapy (not recorded which). The receptors shown here come from a donor of 50 years or more with non-small cell lung cancer. The conserved cysteine and the conserved F or W are not part of the CDR3 here. Where a row states a size, it is once, few, many or the class of an expanded clone; other rows omit it.

CDR3aa | abundance | v_gene | len | j_gene
ASSPRRPTNEKLF | few | TRBV18 | 13 | TRBJ1-4
ASSSRQAPNEQY | many | TRBV19 | 12 | TRBJ2-7
ASSEAGEAF | many | TRBV25-1 | 9 | TRBJ1-1
ASSPRVDYGYT | medium-sized | TRBV7-2 | 11 | TRBJ1-2
ASSIDGGRGQGHRNEQF | many | TRBV19 | 17 | TRBJ2-1
ASSLVEGAPTDTQY | many | TRBV5-1 | 14 | TRBJ2-3
ASSLDGGEQF | many | TRBV7-9 | 10 | TRBJ2-1
ASSTRGQGGYGELF | medium-sized | TRBV19 | 14 | TRBJ2-2
ASRTGQGDTGELF | many | TRBV10-2 | 13 | TRBJ2-2
ASSYPPRTVSTGELF | . | TRBV6-5 | 15 | TRBJ2-2
ASIGGSGGQSYGYT | . | TRBV6-1 | 14 | TRBJ1-2
ASRLGAAPVY | many | TRBV2 | 10 | TRBJ1-3
ASSVDGRNEQF | many | TRBV9 | 11 | TRBJ2-1
ASSTTGFETQY | many | TRBV28 | 11 | TRBJ2-5
ASSVVTGETEAF | many | TRBV9 | 12 | TRBJ1-1
ASTPIKGAAGAKNIQY | few | TRBV6-2/TRBV6-3 | 16 | TRBJ2-4
ASSYPGGLGTGRSYEQY | . | TRBV6-5 | 17 | TRBJ2-7
ASSQDGTGAYEQY | many | TRBV3-1 | 13 | TRBJ2-7
ASSIFPRTDYGYT | . | TRBV19 | 13 | TRBJ1-2
ASSPDSGARYEQY | many | TRBV7-2 | 13 | TRBJ2-7
ASTTDRGRDTQY | many | TRBV7-8 | 12 | TRBJ2-3
ASSWTAGEQY | medium-sized | TRBV6-1 | 10 | TRBJ2-7
ATRDGTVNTGELF | once | TRBV24-1 | 13 | TRBJ2-2
ASSSTRWETQY | many | TRBV27 | 11 | TRBJ2-5
ASSDRLAGYYEQY | many | TRBV2 | 13 | TRBJ2-7
ASGPGRGWTGELF | many | TRBV12-5 | 13 | TRBJ2-2
ASSVGFEQY | . | TRBV6-1 | 9 | TRBJ2-7
AWTDGNEQF | many | TRBV30 | 9 | TRBJ2-1
ASSLFRPRSEGGGEQY | . | TRBV11-2 | 16 | TRBJ2-7
ASIEGKVAGGSYNEQF | medium-sized | TRBV2 | 16 | TRBJ2-1
ASSPPRRNQPQH | many | TRBV28 | 12 | TRBJ1-5
SAGQGTGGYT | . | TRBV20-1 | 10 | TRBJ1-2
ASSPFGGGNQPQH | many | TRBV12-3/TRBV12-4 | 13 | TRBJ1-5
ASSYLFGVNQPQH | many | TRBV6-2/TRBV6-3 | 13 | TRBJ1-5
ASSPRDRNRLGYT | medium-sized | TRBV19 | 13 | TRBJ1-2
ASSAGLAVTFSETQY | many | TRBV5-8 | 15 | TRBJ2-5
ASSPGQGYGEQF | many | TRBV5-1 | 12 | TRBJ2-1
ASRRQGENYEQY | many | TRBV2 | 12 | TRBJ2-7
ASSPDRVRETQY | many | TRBV7-9 | 12 | TRBJ2-5
ASRQDPTYDQY | . | TRBV6-1 | 11 | TRBJ2-7
ASSAGTAFSYEQY | many | TRBV5-1 | 13 | TRBJ2-7
ASSLYGTGDQPQH | many | TRBV27 | 13 | TRBJ1-5
SAERPDSNQPQH | . | TRBV20-1 | 12 | TRBJ1-5
ATSPRLSFRGTQY | . | TRBV15 | 13 | TRBJ2-5
ASSSGSRAEAF | . | TRBV28 | 11 | TRBJ1-1
ASRRAGTFDEQF | medium-sized | TRBV6-2/TRBV6-3 | 12 | TRBJ2-1
ASSSPAGGAFTTEAF | many | TRBV7-2 | 15 | TRBJ1-1
ASSHPTPGLAGSTDTQY | many | TRBV4-2 | 17 | TRBJ2-3